The clone carrying this TCR beta chain was seen only a few times. The data originate from a study of early T cells in non-severe SARS-CoV-2 infection. Attached unique molecular identifiers marked individual cDNA molecules. TCRdb called the 5' RACE reads again in MiXCR, with one record for every CDR3 protein. Altogether some 75,000 distinct CDR3 sequences are present, roughly an eighth being singletons, with the ten largest covering over 1.2%. The sequenced sample was whole blood. This receptor was obtained from an adult who was a healthcare worker with PCR-confirmed SARS-CoV-2 infection or an uninfected control (not recorded which).

The CDR3 loop is CASSFRKPNYGYTF. As DNA, the CDR3 is TGTGCCAGCAGTTTCCGGAAACCTAACTATGGCTACACCTTC. This chain uses TRBV12-3 or TRBV12-4 with TRBJ1-2; no reliable D call. V was shortened by 3 bases and J by 0 bases, with 8 bases between the two germline ends. The CDR3 covers 14 residues.